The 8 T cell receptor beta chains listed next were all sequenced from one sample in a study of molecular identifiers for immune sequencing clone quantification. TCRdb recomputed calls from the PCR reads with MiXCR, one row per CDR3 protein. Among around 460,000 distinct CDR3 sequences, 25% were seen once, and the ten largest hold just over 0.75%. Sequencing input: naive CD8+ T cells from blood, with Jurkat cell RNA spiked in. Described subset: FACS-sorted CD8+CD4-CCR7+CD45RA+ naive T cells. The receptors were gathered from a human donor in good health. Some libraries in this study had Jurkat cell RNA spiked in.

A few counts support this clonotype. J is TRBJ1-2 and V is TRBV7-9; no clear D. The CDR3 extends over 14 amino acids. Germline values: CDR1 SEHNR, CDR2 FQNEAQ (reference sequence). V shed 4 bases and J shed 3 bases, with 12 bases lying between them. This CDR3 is CASSSTLGHYGYTF. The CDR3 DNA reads TGTGCCAGCAGCTCGACGTTAGGCCACTATGGCTACACCTTC.

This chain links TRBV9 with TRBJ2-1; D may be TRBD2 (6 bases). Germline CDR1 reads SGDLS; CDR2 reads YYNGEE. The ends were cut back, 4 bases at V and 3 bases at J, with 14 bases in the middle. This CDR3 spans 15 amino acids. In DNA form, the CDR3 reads TGTGCCAGCAGCCCCAACCGACTAGACTACAATGAGCAGTTCTTC. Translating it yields CASSPNRLDYNEQFF.

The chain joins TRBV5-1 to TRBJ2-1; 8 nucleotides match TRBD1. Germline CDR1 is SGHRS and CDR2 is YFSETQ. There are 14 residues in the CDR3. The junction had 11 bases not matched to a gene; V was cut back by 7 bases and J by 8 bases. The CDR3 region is CASFPDRGSDEQFF. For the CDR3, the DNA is TGCGCCAGCTTCCCAGACAGGGGTAGCGATGAGCAGTTCTTC.

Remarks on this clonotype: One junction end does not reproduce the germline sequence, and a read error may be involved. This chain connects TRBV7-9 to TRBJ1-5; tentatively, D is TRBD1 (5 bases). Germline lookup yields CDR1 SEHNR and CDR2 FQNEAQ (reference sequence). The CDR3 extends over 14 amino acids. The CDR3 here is CASSLGQGNPPQHF. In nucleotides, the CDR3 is TGTGCCAGCAGCTTAGGCCAGGGAAATCCGCCCCAGCATTTT.

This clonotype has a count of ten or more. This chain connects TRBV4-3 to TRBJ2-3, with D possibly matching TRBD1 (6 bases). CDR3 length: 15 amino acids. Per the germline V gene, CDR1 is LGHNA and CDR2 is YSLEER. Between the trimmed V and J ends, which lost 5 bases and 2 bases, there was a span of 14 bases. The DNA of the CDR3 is TGCGCCAGCAGCACCGGGACAACCTACACAGATACGCAGTATTTT. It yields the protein CASSTGTTYTDTQYF.

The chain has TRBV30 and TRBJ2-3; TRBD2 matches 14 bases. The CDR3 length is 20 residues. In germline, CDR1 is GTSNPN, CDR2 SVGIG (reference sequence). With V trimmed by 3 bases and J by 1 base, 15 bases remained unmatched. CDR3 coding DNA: TGTGCCTGGAGGTCGAAAGGACTAGCGGGAGGACCCCGCGGCACAGATACGCAGTATTTT. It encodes CAWRSKGLAGGPRGTDTQYF.

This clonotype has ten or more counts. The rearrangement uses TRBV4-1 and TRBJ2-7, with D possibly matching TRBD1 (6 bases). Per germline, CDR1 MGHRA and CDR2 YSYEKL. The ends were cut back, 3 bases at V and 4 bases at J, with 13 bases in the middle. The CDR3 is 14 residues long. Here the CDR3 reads CASSQEQGWYEQYF. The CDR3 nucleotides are TGCGCCAGCAGCCAGGAACAGGGATGGTACGAGCAGTACTTC.

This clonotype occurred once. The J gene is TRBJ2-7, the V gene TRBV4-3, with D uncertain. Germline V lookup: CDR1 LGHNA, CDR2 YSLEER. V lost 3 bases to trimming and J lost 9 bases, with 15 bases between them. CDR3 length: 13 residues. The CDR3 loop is CASSQIRSDAQYF. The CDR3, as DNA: TGCGCCAGCAGCCAGATTCGGTCGGACGCGCAGTACTTC.